The 18 T cell receptor beta chains below come from one sample, sequenced in a study of T cells after posttransplantation cyclophosphamide. Produced via immunoSEQ multiplex PCR; TCRdb's table is partial and in-frame only. The sample is made up of over 20,000 clones, none counted only once. Sequencing was carried out using PBMCs. The receptors originated from a man over 45 in good health, CMV-negative, and a related stem cell transplant donor.

This clone was observed at least ten times. The CDR3, as DNA: TGTGCCAGTACAAGACTAGCCGGGTGGGTGGATACGCAGTATTTT. Residues: CASTRLAGWVDTQYF. This chain joins TRBV19 and TRBJ2-3; 7 positions agree with TRBD2. This CDR3 is 15 amino acids long. V lost 7 bases and J lost 6; bases outside the gene matches: 13. From germline, CDR1 is LNHDA and CDR2 SQIVND (reference sequence).

This clone has at least ten counts. The chain couples TRBV5-1 to TRBJ1-4; D may be TRBD1 (6 bases). V gave up 0 bases and J gave up 8 bases, with 14 bases separating them. The germline gives CDR1 SGHRS, CDR2 YFSETQ. This CDR3 comprises 15 residues. The DNA for the CDR3 is TGCGCCAGCAGCTTGGGACAGGTTTTAAGGGAAAAACTGTTTTTT. It translates to CASSLGQVLREKLFF.

This clone occurred a few times. Other nucleotide sequences from this sample produce the same CDR3. This chain joins TRBV28 and TRBJ2-7; D unclear. From germline, CDR1 is MDHEN and CDR2 SYDVKM. This CDR3 is built from 15 residues. V gave up 4 bases and J gave up 0 bases, with 13 bases separating them. This CDR3 is CASSSPPASSYEQYF. Written as DNA, the CDR3 is TGTGCCAGCAGTTCCCCCCCCGCCAGCTCCTACGAGCAGTACTTC.

At least ten counts were recorded for this clone. J is TRBJ2-6 and V is TRBV27; TRBD1 matches 8 bases. The CDR3 spans 16 residues. Germline V CDR1 and CDR2: MNHEY, SMNVEV (reference sequence). The junction had 2 bases not matched to a gene; V was cut back by 0 bases and J by 4 bases. Here the CDR3 reads CASSLSDRVGANVLTF. As DNA, the CDR3 is TGTGCCAGCAGTTTATCGGACAGGGTCGGGGCCAACGTCCTGACTTTC. Using reference TRBV27 and TRBJ2-6 for the parts outside the CDR3, the full variable domain is EAQVTQNPRYLITVTGKKLTVTCSQNMNHEYMSWYRQDPGLGLRQIYYSMNVEVTDKGDVPEGYKVSRKEKRNFPLILESPSPNQTSLYFCASSLSDRVGANVLTFGAGSRLTVL.

This clone was found many times. The chain uses TRBV10-1 and TRBJ2-2; 9 bases are shared with TRBD2. Germline V CDR1 and CDR2: WNHNN, SYGVQD (reference sequence). The junction had 8 bases not matched to a gene; V was cut back by 3 bases and J by 3 bases. There are 17 residues in the CDR3. The CDR3 loop is CASSDRLAEGYTGELFF. DNA of the CDR3: TGCGCCAGCAGTGACCGACTAGCGGAGGGATACACCGGGGAGCTGTTTTTT.

Many counts were recorded for this clone. The rearrangement uses TRBV10-2 and TRBJ2-1; 9 nucleotides align to TRBD1. V lost 6 bases, J lost 6 bases, and 21 bases stayed unmatched. The germline gives CDR1 WSHSY, CDR2 SAAADI. This CDR3 comprises 19 residues. CDR3 residues: CASRTPYRRGQGSINEQFF. CDR3 bases: TGCGCCAGCAGGACTCCGTATCGCAGGGGACAGGGATCTATCAATGAGCAGTTCTTC.

This clone was counted many times. The chain uses TRBV10-1 and TRBJ2-5; 7 nucleotides agree with TRBD1. Germline CDR1 reads WNHNN; CDR2 reads SYGVQD (reference sequence). V gave up 3 bases and J gave up 5 bases; unmatched junction bases: 3. CDR3 size: 13 residues. The CDR3 reads CASSEGGPETQYF. CDR3 coding DNA: TGCGCCAGCAGTGAAGGGGGCCCGGAGACCCAGTACTTC.

There are many counts of this clone. The V and J genes are TRBV19 and TRBJ2-7, with TRBD1 matching 7 bases. The CDR3 covers 15 residues. V lost 3 bases to trimming and J lost 4 bases; unmatched junction nucleotides: 9. Germline CDR1 and CDR2: LNHDA and SQIVND (reference sequence). The CDR3 loop is CASSITGQTSYEQYF. The CDR3 coding sequence is TGTGCCAGTAGTATCACGGGACAGACCTCTTACGAGCAGTACTTC.

The sample holds many counts of this clone. This rearrangement joins TRBV5-1 to TRBJ2-6; 7 bases map to TRBD1. The V gene end was trimmed by 7 bases and the J gene end by 0 bases; junction bases not matched to a gene: 13. The CDR3 is 18 residues long. CDR1 is SGHRS, CDR2 YFSETQ, per germline. The CDR3 spells CASSTTGPFSSGANVLTF. The CDR3 DNA is TGCGCCAGCTCCACGACAGGGCCTTTCTCCTCTGGGGCCAACGTCCTGACTTTC.

This clone was picked up many times. The rearrangement uses TRBV5-1 and TRBJ2-3; 7 bases map to TRBD1. This CDR3 is built from 14 residues. V trimming: 4 bases; J trimming: 4 bases; junction bases outside the gene matches: 6. Looked up from germline, CDR1 is SGHRS and CDR2 is YFSETQ. CDR3 loop: CASSPGQASDTQYF. CDR3 DNA: TGCGCCAGCAGCCCCGGACAGGCTTCAGATACGCAGTATTTT.

This clone was seen many times. This chain joins TRBV5-1 and TRBJ2-5, with D tentatively TRBD2 (6 bases). V gave up 6 bases and J gave up 5 bases, with 14 bases separating them. Germline V gene sequence: CDR1 SGHRS, CDR2 YFSETQ. This CDR3 is 13 amino acids long. The CDR3 DNA follows: TGCGCCAGCAACGGCGGGGTGGGGGAGACCCAGTACTTC. Its translation is CASNGGVGETQYF.

This clone has at least ten counts. The V and J genes are TRBV7-3 and TRBJ2-1, with 7 bases matching TRBD2. This CDR3 has 15 residues. CDR1 is SGHTA and CDR2 is FQGTGA in the germline V gene. Trimming at V came to 5 bases and at J to 2 bases, leaving 6 bases not matched to a gene. The CDR3 is CASSPESGAYNEQFF. DNA of the CDR3: TGTGCCAGCAGCCCCGAGAGCGGGGCCTACAATGAGCAGTTCTTC.

This clone was detected ten times or more. The rearrangement uses TRBV19 and TRBJ1-5, with D perhaps TRBD1 (6 bases). Trimming pared 4 bases from V and 5 bases from J, leaving 18 bases between. CDR1 and CDR2 from the germline V gene are LNHDA and SQIVND (reference sequence). The CDR3 sequence is 16 residues long. The CDR3 region is CASSTLAGGRDQPQHF. The CDR3 nucleotides are TGTGCCAGTAGTACCCTCGCTGGGGGCAGGGATCAGCCCCAGCATTTT.

This clone has ten or more counts. This chain connects TRBV7-2 to TRBJ1-4, with 8 bases matching TRBD1. The CDR3 length is 15 residues. V shed 5 bases, J shed 5 bases, and the junction held 7 bases outside the gene matches. CDR1 is SGHTA and CDR2 is FQGNSA in the germline V gene. As DNA, the CDR3 is TGTGCCAGCAGCCAGCGGACAGGGCGCAATGAAAAACTGTTTTTT. Protein sequence: CASSQRTGRNEKLFF. Combining the CDR3 with reference TRBV7-2 and TRBJ1-4 gives the whole variable domain GAGVSQSPSNKVTEKGKDVELRCDPISGHTALYWYRQSLGQGLEFLIYFQGNSAPDKSGLPSDRFSAERTGGSVSTLTIQRTQQEDSAVYLCASSQRTGRNEKLFFGSGTQLSVL.

This clone was recorded at least ten times. This chain uses TRBV5-1 with TRBJ2-3, with 8 bases lining up with TRBD2. The germline V gene encodes CDR1 SGHRS and CDR2 YFSETQ. V lost 2 bases and J lost 2; bases outside the gene matches: 7. This CDR3 has 16 residues. For the CDR3, the DNA is TGCGCCAGCAGCTTCGGGACTAGTGGCTACACAGATACGCAGTATTTT. It translates to CASSFGTSGYTDTQYF.

Ten or more counts support this clone. The chain has TRBV2 and TRBJ2-3; D gene unclear. V was clipped by 5 bases and J by 2 bases, with 2 bases between them. CDR1 SNHLY and CDR2 FYNNEI come from the germline V gene. The length of the CDR3 is 11 residues. The CDR3 DNA is TGTGCCAGCAGTTACACAGATACGCAGTATTTT. Amino acid sequence: CASSYTDTQYF.

This clone was detected only a few times. The chain recombines TRBV6-5 with TRBJ1-3, with D unresolved. CDR3 length: 14 amino acids. Per the germline V gene, CDR1 is MNHEY and CDR2 is SVGAGI. Trimming shortened V by 5 bases and J by 2 bases, and 10 bases separated the two germline ends. The CDR3 coding sequence is TGTGCCAGCAGTGACGGCAGGACTGGAAACACCATATATTTT. Translation: CASSDGRTGNTIYF.

This clone was observed many times. This rearrangement joins TRBV19 to TRBJ1-2, with D possibly being TRBD1 (5 bases). Trimming left V 2 bases short and J 5 bases short, with 15 bases between. CDR1 LNHDA and CDR2 SQIVND come from the germline V gene (reference sequence). The CDR3 length is 15 residues. CDR3 sequence: CASSIRGRESYGYTF. Here the CDR3 DNA reads TGTGCCAGTAGTATAAGGGGTAGAGAATCTTATGGCTACACCTTC.